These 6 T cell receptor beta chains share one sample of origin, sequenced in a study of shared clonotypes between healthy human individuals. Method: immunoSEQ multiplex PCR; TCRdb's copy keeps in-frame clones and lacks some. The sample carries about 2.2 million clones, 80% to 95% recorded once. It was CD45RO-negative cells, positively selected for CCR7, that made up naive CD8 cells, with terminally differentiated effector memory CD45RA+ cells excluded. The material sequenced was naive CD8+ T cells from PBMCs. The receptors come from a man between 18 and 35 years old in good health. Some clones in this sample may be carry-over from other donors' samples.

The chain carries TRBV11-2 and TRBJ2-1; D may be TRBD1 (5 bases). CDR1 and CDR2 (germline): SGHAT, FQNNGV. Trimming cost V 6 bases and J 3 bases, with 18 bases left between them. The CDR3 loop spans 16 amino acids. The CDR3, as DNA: TGTGCCAGCAGTTCCACGACAGTCCTGAACTACAATGAGCAGTTCTTC. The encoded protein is CASSSTTVLNYNEQFF.

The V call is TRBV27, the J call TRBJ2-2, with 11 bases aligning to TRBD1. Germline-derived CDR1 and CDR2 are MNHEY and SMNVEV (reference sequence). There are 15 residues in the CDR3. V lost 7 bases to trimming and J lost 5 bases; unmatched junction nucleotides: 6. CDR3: CASTLGTGGTGELFF. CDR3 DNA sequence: TGTGCCAGCACCCTAGGGACAGGGGGAACCGGGGAGCTGTTTTTT.

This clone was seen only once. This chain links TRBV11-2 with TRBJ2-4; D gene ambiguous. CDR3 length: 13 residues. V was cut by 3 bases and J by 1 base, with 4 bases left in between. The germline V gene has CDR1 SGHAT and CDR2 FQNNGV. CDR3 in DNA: TGTGCCAGCAGCTTCGGGGCCAAAAACATTCAGTACTTC. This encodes CASSFGAKNIQYF.

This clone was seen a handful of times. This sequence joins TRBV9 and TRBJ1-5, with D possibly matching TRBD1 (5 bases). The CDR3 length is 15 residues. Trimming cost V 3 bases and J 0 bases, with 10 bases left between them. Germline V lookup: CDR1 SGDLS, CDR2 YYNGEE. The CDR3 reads CASSGGQFSNQPQHF. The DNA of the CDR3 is TGTGCCAGCAGCGGCGGACAATTTAGCAATCAGCCCCAGCATTTT. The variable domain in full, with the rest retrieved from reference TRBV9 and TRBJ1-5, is DSGVTQTPKHLITATGQRVTLRCSPRSGDLSVYWYQQSLDQGLQFLIQYYNGEERAKGNILERFSAQQFPDLHSELNLSSLELGDSALYFCASSGGQFSNQPQHFGDGTRLSIL.

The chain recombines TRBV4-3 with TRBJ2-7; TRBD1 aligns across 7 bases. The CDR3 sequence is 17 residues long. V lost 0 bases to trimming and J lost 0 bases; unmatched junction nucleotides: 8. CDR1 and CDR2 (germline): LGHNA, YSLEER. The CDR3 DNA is TGCGCCAGCAGCCAAGATGAGGACAGGATGGGCTCCTACGAGCAGTACTTC. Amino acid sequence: CASSQDEDRMGSYEQYF.

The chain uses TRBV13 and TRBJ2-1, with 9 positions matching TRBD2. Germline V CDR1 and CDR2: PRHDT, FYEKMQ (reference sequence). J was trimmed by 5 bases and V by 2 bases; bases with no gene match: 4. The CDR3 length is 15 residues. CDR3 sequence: CASSLRLADDNEQFF. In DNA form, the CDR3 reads TGTGCCAGCAGCTTAAGACTAGCGGACGACAATGAGCAGTTCTTC.